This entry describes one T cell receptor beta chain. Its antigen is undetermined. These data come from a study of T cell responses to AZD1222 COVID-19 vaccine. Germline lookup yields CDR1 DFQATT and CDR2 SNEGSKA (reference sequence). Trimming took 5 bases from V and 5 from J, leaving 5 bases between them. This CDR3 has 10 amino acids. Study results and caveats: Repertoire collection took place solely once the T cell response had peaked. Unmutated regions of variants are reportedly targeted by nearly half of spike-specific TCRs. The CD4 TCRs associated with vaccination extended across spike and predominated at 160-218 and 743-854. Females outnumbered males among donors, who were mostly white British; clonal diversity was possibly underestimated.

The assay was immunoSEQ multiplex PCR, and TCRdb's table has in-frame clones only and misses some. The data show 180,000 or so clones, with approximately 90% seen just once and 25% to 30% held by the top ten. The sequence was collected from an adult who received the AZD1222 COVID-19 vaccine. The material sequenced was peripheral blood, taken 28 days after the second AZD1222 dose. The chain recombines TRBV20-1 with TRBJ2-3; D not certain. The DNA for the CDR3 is TGCAGTGCTCCTCTAGATACGCAGTATTTT. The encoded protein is CSAPLDTQYF.